This TCR beta chain was sequenced in a study of post-analysis software for immune sequencing data. The study's findings and limits: In patients, about 5 TRBV segments were more frequent than in controls, with TRBV5-6, TRBV5-1 and TRBV20-1 among them.

The V end lost 2 bases, the J end lost 13 bases, and 30 bases lay between the germline ends. This CDR3 comprises 18 residues. The V gene's germline CDR1 is MNHEY and CDR2 SVGAGI. Unique molecular identifiers had been added to the TCR beta cDNA libraries. Each CDR3 protein gets one entry after TCRdb re-called the PCR reads with MiXCR. The table shows roughly 730,000 distinct CDR3 sequences, with 25% to 30% occurring only once. Note on this clonotype: No antigen is known for it.

Source material: blood. The receptor was derived from a girl between 5 and 17 years old with multiple sclerosis. The genes are TRBV6-5 and TRBJ2-4; possibly TRBD1 or TRBD2 for D (5 bases each). The CDR3 DNA follows: TGTGCCAGCAGTTACGACCGAATCAGGGACCTGCGATTCTACGTGCAGTACTTC. Translated, it gives CASSYDRIRDLRFYVQYF.